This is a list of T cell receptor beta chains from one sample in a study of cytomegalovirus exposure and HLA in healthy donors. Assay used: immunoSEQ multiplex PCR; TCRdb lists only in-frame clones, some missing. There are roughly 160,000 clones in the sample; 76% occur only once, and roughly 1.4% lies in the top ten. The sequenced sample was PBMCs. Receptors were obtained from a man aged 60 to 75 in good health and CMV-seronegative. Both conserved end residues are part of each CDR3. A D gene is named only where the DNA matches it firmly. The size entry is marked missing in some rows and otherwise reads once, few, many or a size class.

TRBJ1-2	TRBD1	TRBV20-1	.	CGTGESGYTF	TGTGGGACAGGGGAATCTGGCTACACCTTC
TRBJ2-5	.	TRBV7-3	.	CASSAELAIGGETQYF	TGTGCCAGCAGCGCCGAACTAGCAATCGGGGGAGAGACCCAGTACTTC
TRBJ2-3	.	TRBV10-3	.	CAISEGVAGSTDTQYF	TGTGCCATCAGTGAAGGGGTTGCGGGGTCTACAGATACGCAGTATTTT
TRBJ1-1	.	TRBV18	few	CASSPQDTNTEAFF	TGTGCCAGCTCACCACAGGACACCAACACTGAAGCTTTCTTT
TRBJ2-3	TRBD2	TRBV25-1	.	CASSDHSGERTDTQYF	TGTGCCAGCAGTGATCATAGCGGGGAACGCACAGATACGCAGTATTTT
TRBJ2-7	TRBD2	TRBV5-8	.	CASSLRFGGEGSYEQYF	TGTGCCAGCAGCTTGAGGTTCGGGGGGGAGGGTAGCTACGAGCAGTACTTC
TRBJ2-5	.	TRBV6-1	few	CASGDTWETQYF	TGTGCCAGCGGAGATACGTGGGAGACCCAGTACTTC
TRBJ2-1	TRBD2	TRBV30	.	CAWAQGLAGEGEQFF	TGTGCCTGGGCCCAGGGACTAGCGGGTGAAGGTGAGCAGTTCTTC
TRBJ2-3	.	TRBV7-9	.	CASSLDGRGFDTQYF	TGTGCCAGCAGCTTAGATGGCAGGGGTTTCGATACGCAGTATTTT
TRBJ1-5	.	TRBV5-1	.	CASREAGRQPQHF	TGCGCCAGCAGAGAGGCAGGGAGGCAGCCCCAGCATTTT
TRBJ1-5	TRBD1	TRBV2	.	CASNLNRGGNQPQHF	TGTGCCAGCAATCTGAACAGGGGGGGCAATCAGCCCCAGCATTTT
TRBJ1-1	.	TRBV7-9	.	CSSSLAHADEAFF	TGTTCCAGCAGCTTAGCGCATGCAGATGAAGCTTTCTTT
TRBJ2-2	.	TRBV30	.	CAWRRGAPGELFF	TGTGCCTGGAGACGGGGGGCCCCCGGGGAGCTGTTTTTT
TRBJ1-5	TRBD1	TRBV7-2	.	CASSPTGGSNQPQHF	TGTGCCAGCAGCCCGACAGGGGGTAGCAATCAGCCCCAGCATTTT
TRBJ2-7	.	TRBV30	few	CAWSVRGAPYEQYF	TGTGCCTGGAGTGTACGGGGGGCACCCTACGAGCAGTACTTC
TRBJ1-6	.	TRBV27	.	CASSPPRRSSYNSPLHF	TGTGCCAGCAGTCCTCCAAGAAGGAGTTCCTATAATTCACCCCTCCACTTT
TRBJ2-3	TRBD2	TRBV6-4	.	CASSRTSGGGTVADTQYF	TGTGCCAGCAGTCGGACTAGCGGGGGAGGCACCGTAGCAGATACGCAGTATTTT
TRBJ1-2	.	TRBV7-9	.	CASSLTGDYGYTF	TGTGCCAGCAGCTTGACCGGGGACTATGGCTACACCTTC
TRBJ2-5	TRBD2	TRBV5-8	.	CASSNDWGEGRSETQYF	TGTGCCAGCAGCAATGATTGGGGGGAGGGTCGGTCTGAGACCCAGTACTTC
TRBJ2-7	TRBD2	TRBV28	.	CASYTSGRAYEQYF	TGTGCCAGCTACACTAGCGGGAGGGCCTACGAGCAGTACTTC
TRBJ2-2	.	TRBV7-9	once	CASSLGASGAGELFF	TGTGCCAGCAGCTTAGGCGCCTCGGGAGCCGGGGAGCTGTTTTTT
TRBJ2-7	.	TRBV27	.	CASGKGFRSYEQYF	TGTGCCAGCGGAAAGGGGTTTCGATCCTACGAGCAGTACTTC
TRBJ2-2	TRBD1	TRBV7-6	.	CASSRTGGRSTGELFF	TGTGCCAGCAGCAGGACAGGGGGCCGAAGCACCGGGGAGCTGTTTTTT
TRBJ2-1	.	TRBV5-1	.	CASSLAGASGDEQFF	TGCGCCAGCAGCTTGGCGGGAGCCTCCGGGGATGAGCAGTTCTTC
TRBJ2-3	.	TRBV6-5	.	CASSSNREDTQYF	TGTGCCAGCAGTTCCAACAGGGAGGATACGCAGTATTTT
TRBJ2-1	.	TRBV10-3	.	CAISETSNEQFF	TGTGCCATCAGTGAGACTAGCAATGAGCAGTTCTTC
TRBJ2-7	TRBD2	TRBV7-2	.	CASSELAGVGEQYF	TGTGCCAGCAGCGAACTAGCGGGGGTTGGCGAGCAGTACTTC
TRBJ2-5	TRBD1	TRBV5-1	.	CASSPRLGQILQETQYF	TGCGCCAGCTCGCCCCGTCTGGGACAGATCCTTCAAGAGACCCAGTACTTC
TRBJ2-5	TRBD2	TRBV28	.	CASSAPLGRTGTSHYF	TGTGCCAGCAGCGCCCCCTTGGGGCGGACCGGGACTAGTCATTACTTC
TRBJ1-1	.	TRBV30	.	CAWSAGSSNTEAFF	TGTGCCTGGAGTGCGGGATCTTCAAACACTGAAGCTTTCTTT
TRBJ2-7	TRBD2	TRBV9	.	CASSVGAGGPEQYF	TGTGCCAGCAGCGTAGGGGCGGGGGGGCCCGAGCAGTACTTC
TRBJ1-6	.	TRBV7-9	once	CASSFAQGGSPLHF	TGCGCCAGCAGCTTTGCCCAGGGTGGGTCACCCCTCCACTTT
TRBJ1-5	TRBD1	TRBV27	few	CASSPRYFRDRADYSNQPQHF	TGTGCCAGCAGTCCCCGATATTTCCGGGACAGGGCGGATTATAGCAATCAGCCCCAGCATTTT
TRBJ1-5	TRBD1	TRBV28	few	CASSLSGTVGVWPQHF	TGTGCCAGCAGTTTGTCAGGGACAGTCGGTGTGTGGCCCCAGCATTTT
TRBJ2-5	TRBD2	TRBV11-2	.	CASSLTSGSLRTQYF	TGTGCCAGCAGCCTAACTAGCGGGAGTTTGAGGACCCAGTACTTC
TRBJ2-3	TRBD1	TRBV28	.	CASSSADRDLDTQYF	TGTGCCAGCAGTTCCGCAGACAGGGATCTAGATACGCAGTATTTT
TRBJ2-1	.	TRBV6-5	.	CASSSGRGPYNEQFF	TGTGCCAGCAGTTCTGGCAGGGGCCCCTACAATGAGCAGTTCTTC
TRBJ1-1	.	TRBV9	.	CASTRTADGIEAFF	TGTGCCAGCACAAGGACAGCCGATGGCATTGAAGCTTTCTTT
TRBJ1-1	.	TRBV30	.	CAWSAPQGNTEAFF	TGTGCCTGGAGTGCGCCACAGGGGAACACTGAAGCTTTCTTT
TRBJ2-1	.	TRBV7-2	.	CASSLGPPGRGGYNEQFF	TGTGCCAGCAGCTTAGGTCCGCCCGGGCGAGGCGGGTACAATGAGCAGTTCTTC